The 14 T cell receptor beta chains reported below all come from one sample, sequenced in a study of technical replicates of blood from several donors. Libraries were prepared by immunoSEQ multiplex PCR; TCRdb keeps only in-frame clonotypes and omits some of them. This table has roughly 56,000 clones, around 87% appearing once. Sequencing input: PBMCs. These receptors originate from a human donor in good health. Some clones in this sample may be carry-over from other donors' samples.

The V and J genes are TRBV18 and TRBJ1-5, with no clear D. In germline, CDR1 is KGHSH, CDR2 LQKENI. This CDR3 contains 13 residues. Trimming removed 3 bases from V and 6 bases from J, with 9 bases in between. In nucleotides, the CDR3 is TGTGCCAGCTCACCCGGAGATCGTCAGCCCCAGCATTTT. This encodes CASSPGDRQPQHF.

The chain joins TRBV5-1 to TRBJ2-2; TRBD1 agrees at 7 bases. This CDR3 is built from 15 residues. Germline values: CDR1 SGHRS, CDR2 YFSETQ. The trim removed 4 bases at V and 6 bases at J, leaving 9 bases unmatched. For the CDR3, the DNA is TGCGCCAGCAGCCGTCGACAGGGCAGTGCCGGGGAGCTGTTTTTT. Translated: CASSRRQGSAGELFF.

This clone was recorded only once. The J gene is TRBJ2-2, the V gene TRBV28; D gene uncertain. Trimming shortened V by 7 bases and J by 5 bases, and 11 bases separated the two germline ends. CDR1 and CDR2 (germline): MDHEN, SYDVKM. The CDR3 totals 13 residues. The CDR3 sequence is CASIRRLTGELFF. CDR3 nucleotide sequence: TGTGCCAGCATCCGGAGATTAACCGGGGAGCTGTTTTTT.

V is TRBV4-3 and J is TRBJ1-3, with D possibly TRBD1 on 6 matching bases. Germline V lookup: CDR1 LGHNA, CDR2 YSLEER. V was trimmed by 0 bases and J by 0 bases, leaving 15 bases between them. CDR3 size: 18 residues. The CDR3 protein is CASSQDLVGQSSGNTIYF. The CDR3 nucleotides are TGCGCCAGCAGCCAAGATCTAGTCGGACAGAGCTCTGGAAACACCATATATTTT.

The genes are TRBV14 and TRBJ1-6; no firm D call. This CDR3 contains 12 residues. Trimming left V 2 bases short and J 9 bases short, with 5 bases between. The germline CDR1 and CDR2 sequences are SGHDN and FVKESK. The DNA of the CDR3 is TGTGCCAGCAGCCAACCTTTTTCACCCCTCCACTTT. Translated, it gives CASSQPFSPLHF.

This rearrangement joins TRBV10-1 to TRBJ2-7, with 14 bases aligning to TRBD2. This CDR3 contains 21 residues. Germline CDR1 reads WNHNN; CDR2 reads SYGVQD (reference sequence). The V segment lost 2 bases and the J segment 3 bases; nucleotides outside the gene matches: 18. This CDR3 is CASSEPTTGLAGGGKGYEQYF. DNA of the CDR3: TGCGCCAGCAGTGAGCCAACTACCGGACTAGCGGGGGGAGGTAAGGGCTACGAGCAGTACTTC.

This chain joins TRBV7-2 and TRBJ2-7; TRBD1 matches at 9 bases. Germline V gives CDR1 SGHTA, CDR2 FQGNSA. J was trimmed by 6 bases and V by 4 bases; bases with no gene match: 7. The CDR3 extends over 14 amino acids. DNA for the CDR3: TGTGCCAGCAGCTCCCGGGGACAGGGTGGCGAGCAGTACTTC. As protein: CASSSRGQGGEQYF.

V and J are TRBV7-6 and TRBJ2-2; 8 bases align to TRBD1. Trimming took 4 bases from V and 4 from J; bases not matched to a gene: 11. The length of the CDR3 is 17 residues. The germline V gene encodes CDR1 SGHVS and CDR2 FNYEAQ. The CDR3 DNA reads as TGTGCCAGCAGCTCAAACCTCCAGGGGGCAGGCACCGGGGAGCTGTTTTTT. Amino acids: CASSSNLQGAGTGELFF.

The chain is built from TRBV27 and TRBJ2-4, with 8 bases that match TRBD2. V lost 4 bases, J lost 9 bases, and 11 bases stayed unmatched. The CDR3 length is 15 residues. CDR1 and CDR2 from the germline V gene are MNHEY and SMNVEV (reference sequence). The CDR3 region has the DNA TGTGCCAGCAGTTCCCCCGGGAGGGGTAGGGGCATTCAGTACTTC. This codes for CASSSPGRGRGIQYF.

This chain links TRBV7-2 with TRBJ2-7; D uncertain. Germline V gene lookup returns CDR1 SGHTA and CDR2 FQGNSA. V gave up 3 bases and J gave up 2 bases, with 8 bases separating them. This CDR3 contains 13 residues. In DNA, the CDR3 is TGTGCCAGCAGCTTTGTCAACACCTACGAGCAGTACTTC. This sequence encodes CASSFVNTYEQYF.

The chain links TRBV21-1 to TRBJ2-7; the D call TRBD2 from the table was never checked on the DNA. TRBV21-1 is designated a pseudogene. There are 12 residues in the CDR3. In DNA form, the CDR3 reads TGTGCCAGCGATCTTAAGAGGCACGAGCAGTACTTC. Protein: CASDLKRHEQYF.

This clone appeared a single time. This chain connects TRBV27 to TRBJ2-2; D is undetermined. The germline V and J ends were trimmed by 3 bases and 2 bases, with 7 bases remaining between them. Looked up from germline, CDR1 is MNHEY and CDR2 is SMNVEV (reference sequence). This CDR3 contains 14 residues. The CDR3 DNA sequence: TGTGCCAGCAGTTTGTGGAGTAACACCGGGGAGCTGTTTTTT. Its translation: CASSLWSNTGELFF.

The chain joins TRBV30 to TRBJ1-4; a weak D match, TRBD1 (5 bases). This CDR3 is built from 14 residues. The V end lost 4 bases, the J end lost 2 bases, and 11 bases lay between the germline ends. Germline loops: CDR1 GTSNPN, CDR2 SVGIG (reference sequence). This CDR3 reads CAWKKQETNEKLFF. For the CDR3, the DNA is TGTGCCTGGAAAAAACAGGAGACTAATGAAAAACTGTTTTTT.

V gene TRBV12-5 combines with J gene TRBJ2-7, with a possible D match to TRBD2 (5 bases). The CDR3 is made up of 12 amino acids. The germline CDR1 and CDR2 sequences are LGHNT and FRNRAP. Deletions cut 4 bases from V and 9 bases from J, with 13 bases between. This chain's CDR3 is CASGSSAAGQYF. The DNA of the CDR3 is TGTGCTAGTGGTTCTTCCGCGGCGGGGCAGTACTTC.